Below, 16 T cell receptor beta chains from the same sample are listed, as sequenced in a study of CD8 T cells in ankylosing spondylitis. MiXCR was run by TCRdb on the 5' RACE reads, yielding one entry per CDR3 protein. Among about 270,000 distinct CDR3 sequences listed, roughly 32% were seen once. Source material: blood, either unsorted or a sorted T cell fraction (not recorded which). The receptors derive from a male donor with ankylosing spondylitis or in good health (not recorded which).

This chain joins TRBV18 and TRBJ1-1; D not certain. Per the germline V gene, CDR1 is KGHSH and CDR2 is LQKENI. The length of the CDR3 is 11 residues. Trimming stripped 6 bases from V and 5 bases from J, with 7 bases between. In DNA form, the CDR3 reads TGTGCCAGCTCGACGCTAACTGAAGCTTTCTTT. Translating gives CASSTLTEAFF.

The chain employs TRBV20-1 and TRBJ1-1; possible D gene TRBD1, 5 bases. V dropped 4 bases and J dropped 0 bases, with 12 bases sitting between them. The CDR3 has 14 residues. Per germline, CDR1 DFQATT and CDR2 SNEGSKA (reference sequence). Here the CDR3 DNA reads TGCAGTGCTACGACTCCCAGGGTGAACACTGAAGCTTTCTTT. As protein: CSATTPRVNTEAFF.

V gene TRBV20-1 combines with J gene TRBJ1-5; D is unresolved. This CDR3 contains 14 residues. Per the germline V gene, CDR1 is DFQATT and CDR2 is SNEGSKA (reference sequence). With 1 base removed from V and 0 bases from J, the gap between germline ends came to 7 bases. CDR3 nucleotides: TGCAGTGCTAGAGGAGCCACTAGCAATCAGCCCCAGCATTTT. It specifies CSARGATSNQPQHF.

V gene TRBV28 combines with J gene TRBJ2-2, with 10 nucleotides matching TRBD1. CDR3 size: 19 residues. The germline gives CDR1 MDHEN, CDR2 SYDVKM. V lost 4 bases and J lost 2; bases outside the gene matches: 13. The CDR3 DNA sequence: TGTGCCAGCAGTTCCATTAAGGGGACAGGGGCCCCCAACACCGGGGAGCTGTTTTTT. Encoded protein: CASSSIKGTGAPNTGELFF.

The chain joins TRBV5-4 to TRBJ2-5; the D gene is possibly TRBD1 (6 bases). The CDR3 has 14 amino acids. Germline CDR1 SGHNT, CDR2 YYREEE (reference sequence). Trimming removed 4 bases from V and 2 bases from J, with 12 bases in between. The chain's CDR3 is CASSRDIEQETQYF. In nucleotides, the CDR3 is TGTGCCAGCAGCCGGGACATCGAACAAGAGACCCAGTACTTC. Complete variable domain (other parts from reference TRBV5-4 and TRBJ2-5): ETGVTQSPTHLIKTRGQQVTLRCSSQSGHNTVSWYQQALGQGPQFIFQYYREEENGRGNFPPRFSGLQFPNYSSELNVNALELDDSALYLCASSRDIEQETQYFGPGTRLLVL.

The V call is TRBV7-2, the J call TRBJ2-3, with 9 bases lining up with TRBD2. The CDR3 is 15 residues long. V trimming: 5 bases; J trimming: 4 bases; junction bases outside the gene matches: 7. Germline CDR1 SGHTA, CDR2 FQGNSA. This CDR3 reads CASSPRTSVADTQYF. In DNA, the CDR3 is TGTGCCAGCAGCCCCAGGACTAGCGTCGCAGATACGCAGTATTTT.

The rearrangement uses TRBV12-3 or TRBV12-4 and TRBJ2-3; D is unclear. The CDR3 consists of 16 residues. The V gene lost 3 bases and the J gene lost 0 bases, with 13 bases spanning the gap. The CDR3 is CASSFGYPPSTDTQYF. In DNA form, the CDR3 reads TGTGCCAGCAGTTTTGGGTATCCACCTAGCACAGATACGCAGTATTTT.

The chain couples TRBV7-3 to TRBJ2-2, with 8 bases fitting TRBD2. Germline V gene sequence: CDR1 SGHTA, CDR2 FQGTGA. The CDR3 covers 18 residues. V shed 1 base, J shed 0 bases, and the junction held 7 bases outside the gene matches. CDR3 DNA sequence: TGTGCCAGCAGCTTAAGGGCCAGACTAGCGTCGAACACCGGGGAGCTGTTTTTT. Translated, it gives CASSLRARLASNTGELFF.

V is TRBV7-8 and J is TRBJ1-1; D remains ambiguous. Between the trimmed V and J ends, which lost 7 bases and 1 base, there was a span of 13 bases. There are 14 residues in the CDR3. The germline gives CDR1 SGHVS, CDR2 FQNEAQ. CDR3 residues: CASIEDRENTEAFF. Here the CDR3 DNA reads TGTGCCAGCATCGAGGACCGAGAGAACACTGAAGCTTTCTTT.

This clonotype was found once. The chain couples TRBV7-6 to TRBJ2-5; tentative D call: TRBD1 (5 bases). Trimming cost V 5 bases and J 5 bases, with 18 bases left between them. From germline, CDR1 is SGHVS and CDR2 FNYEAQ. The CDR3 extends over 15 amino acids. The CDR3 DNA reads TGTGCCAGCAGCGCTACAGACAGAAACCCGGAGACCCAGTACTTC. It translates to CASSATDRNPETQYF.

This clonotype occurred a few times. This chain connects TRBV15 to TRBJ2-7; tentatively, D is TRBD2 (5 bases). Germline CDR1 and CDR2: LNHNV and YYDKDF (reference sequence). This CDR3 spans 13 amino acids. The V end was cut by 1 base, the J end by 7 bases, with 11 bases between. DNA for the CDR3: TGTGCCACCAGCAGAGTTGAGGTAGCGGAGCAGTACTTC. Encoded protein: CATSRVEVAEQYF.

This clonotype came up many times. The J gene is TRBJ2-3, the V gene TRBV6-2 or TRBV6-3, with D perhaps given as TRBD1 or TRBD2 (5 bases each). The CDR3 totals 23 residues. CDR1 is MNHEY and CDR2 is SVGEGT in the germline V gene. V lost 0 bases and J 2 bases, leaving 33 bases between the germline ends. This chain's CDR3 is CASSYSGWGTGPSPLDYTDTQYF. CDR3 sequence (DNA): TGTGCCAGCAGTTACTCGGGGTGGGGTACGGGGCCATCCCCGCTTGACTACACAGATACGCAGTATTTT.

This clonotype was seen a few times. The chain carries TRBV28 and TRBJ2-7; a weak D match, TRBD1 (6 bases). The ends were cut back, 6 bases at V and 5 bases at J, with 14 bases in the middle. From germline, CDR1 is MDHEN and CDR2 SYDVKM. The CDR3 runs 13 residues. Here the CDR3 reads CASRSGAGDEQYF. The CDR3 DNA reads as TGTGCCAGCAGGTCTGGCGCAGGGGACGAGCAGTACTTC.

This clonotype was detected only a few times. The chain combines TRBV7-9 with TRBJ2-4; tentatively, D is TRBD2 (6 bases). The CDR3 is 15 residues long. Trimming cost V 5 bases and J 9 bases, with 20 bases left between them. From germline, CDR1 is SEHNR and CDR2 FQNEAQ (reference sequence). The CDR3 protein is CASSPPGKGGGIQYF. The CDR3 DNA reads TGTGCCAGCAGCCCCCCCGGTAAGGGAGGAGGCATTCAGTACTTC.

The rearrangement uses TRBV30 and TRBJ2-2, with a tentative D call TRBD1 (6 bases). V dropped 2 bases and J dropped 8 bases, with 15 bases sitting between them. CDR3 length equals 14 residues. Germline CDR1 reads GTSNPN; CDR2 reads SVGIG (reference sequence). The CDR3 protein is CAWSKGVRTGELFF. CDR3 sequence (DNA): TGTGCCTGGAGTAAGGGGGTCAGGACGGGGGAGCTGTTTTTT.

A few counts support this clonotype. The V call is TRBV25-1, the J call TRBJ2-3, with D perhaps given as TRBD1 or TRBD2 (6 bases each). Germline V gives CDR1 MGHDK, CDR2 SYGVNS. This CDR3 is 12 amino acids long. V lost 8 bases, J lost 4 bases, and 10 bases lay in between. The CDR3 loop reads CASGGPPDTQYF. DNA for the CDR3: TGTGCCAGCGGGGGGCCCCCAGATACGCAGTATTTT.